The 23 T cell receptor beta chains given below trace back to one sample, sequenced in a study of T-cell memory formation after mild COVID-19. TCRdb called the 5' RACE reads again in MiXCR, with one record for every CDR3 protein. The profile shows some 270,000 distinct CDR3 sequences, 15% of them singletons. Sequenced: PBMCs or a T cell subset sorted from them (not recorded which). The receptors were gathered from an adult woman who had mild COVID-19 (a few samples of this study predate the infection). Cell type and time point are not known.

The V and J genes are TRBV29-1 and TRBJ2-3; TRBD1 or TRBD2 may be the D gene (6 bases each). Trimming pared 8 bases from V and 3 bases from J, leaving 15 bases between. The V gene's germline CDR1 is SQVTM and CDR2 ANQGSEA. This CDR3 spans 13 amino acids. The CDR3 bases are TGCAGCACCGAAAGGGGGGCTACAGATACGCAGTATTTT. Translation: CSTERGATDTQYF.

V gene TRBV20-1 combines with J gene TRBJ2-4, with D perhaps matching TRBD1 or TRBD2 (6 bases each). The CDR3 has 14 residues. The V gene's germline CDR1 is DFQATT and CDR2 SNEGSKA (reference sequence). Between the trimmed V and J ends, which lost 5 bases and 3 bases, there was a span of 14 bases. CDR3 protein: CSAGDGGGKNIQYF. CDR3 bases: TGCAGTGCTGGGGATGGAGGGGGCAAAAACATTCAGTACTTC.

This clonotype was seen repeatedly, ten times or more. The chain links TRBV30 to TRBJ2-7; 9 bases align to TRBD2. With V trimmed by 0 bases and J by 7 bases, 13 bases remained unmatched. Germline assignment: CDR1 GTSNPN and CDR2 SVGIG (reference sequence). The CDR3 length is 16 residues. CDR3 region: CAWSVGAGGGAREQYF. The DNA for the CDR3 is TGTGCCTGGAGTGTCGGAGCAGGCGGGGGGGCAAGGGAGCAGTACTTC. Complete variable domain (other parts from reference TRBV30 and TRBJ2-7): SQTIHQWPATLVQPVGSPLSLECTVEGTSNPNLYWYRQAAGRGLQLLFYSVGIGQISSEVPQNLSASRPQDRQFILSSKKLLLSDSGFYLCAWSVGAGGGAREQYFGPGTRLTVT.

The CDR3 DNA reads TGTGCCAGCAGTCGGACGGATCAGCCCCAGCATTTT. As protein: CASSRTDQPQHF. J is TRBJ1-5 and V is TRBV12-3 or TRBV12-4; D is unresolved. This CDR3 spans 12 amino acids. V was clipped by 5 bases and J by 5 bases, with 7 bases between them.

This clonotype turned up a few times. The junction and the germline gene differ at one end; a read error may be behind it. This chain connects TRBV10-3 to TRBJ2-5; D possibly corresponds to TRBD2 (6 bases). The CDR3 runs to 15 residues. CDR1 and CDR2 from the germline V gene are ENHRY and SYGVKD. This chain's CDR3 is CAISAGILGRETQHF. CDR3 sequence (DNA): TGTGCCATCAGTGCCGGGATCCTTGGACGGGAGACCCAGCACTTC.

This clonotype was counted between two and nine times. CDR3 nucleotide sequence: TGTGCCACCAGTGATTCATTTACCTACGAGCAGTACTTC. Translating it yields CATSDSFTYEQYF. The chain employs TRBV24-1 and TRBJ2-7; D is unresolved. V lost 2 bases to trimming and J lost 2 bases, with 6 bases between them. This CDR3 has 13 amino acids. CDR1 and CDR2 from the germline V gene are KGHDR and SFDVKD.

This clonotype was recorded a few times. The chain recombines TRBV27 with TRBJ1-5; the D gene is possibly TRBD1 (5 bases). Trimming took 5 bases from V and 2 from J, leaving 13 bases between them. This CDR3 contains 15 residues. Germline CDR1 reads MNHEY; CDR2 reads SMNVEV (reference sequence). In DNA, the CDR3 is TGTGCCAGCAGTACCCGTTGGGGGGGCAATCAGCCCCAGCATTTT. This translates into CASSTRWGGNQPQHF.

A few counts support this clonotype. This chain's CDR3 is CSARDFEREVYEQYF. Here the CDR3 DNA reads TGCAGTGCTAGAGATTTCGAGCGGGAGGTGTACGAGCAGTACTTC. J is TRBJ2-7 and V is TRBV20-1, with 9 bases aligning to TRBD2. The CDR3 is 15 amino acids. V dropped 0 bases and J dropped 4; count of bases not matched to a gene: 7. Germline CDR1 DFQATT, CDR2 SNEGSKA (reference sequence).

This clonotype was counted only a few times. This sequence joins TRBV7-3 and TRBJ1-1; TRBD1 agrees at 7 bases. CDR1 and CDR2 (germline): SGHTA, FQGTGA. CDR3 size: 16 residues. V was pared by 5 bases and J by 4 bases, with 13 bases of the junction left unmatched. In DNA, the CDR3 is TGTGCCAGCAGCCCCGGTGGAGGGGGCGGTGGCACTGAAGCTTTCTTT. Translating it yields CASSPGGGGGGTEAFF. Full variable domain (missing parts from reference TRBV7-3 and TRBJ1-1): GAGVSQTPSNKVTEKGKYVELRCDPISGHTALYWYRQSLGQGPEFLIYFQGTGAADDSGLPNDRFFAVRPEGSVSTLKIQRTERGDSAVYLCASSPGGGGGGTEAFFGQGTRLTVV.

The chain joins TRBV24-1 to TRBJ2-3, with 8 bases aligning to TRBD2. The trim removed 3 bases at V and 2 bases at J, leaving 12 bases unmatched. CDR3 size: 18 residues. Germline V CDR1 and CDR2: KGHDR, SFDVKD. CDR3 sequence: CATSDIGDTSGATDTQYF. The CDR3 bases are TGTGCCACCAGTGATATAGGGGATACTAGCGGTGCCACAGATACGCAGTATTTT.

Here the CDR3 reads CATSGPGETQYF. CDR3 in DNA: TGTGCCACCAGTGGACCCGGTGAGACCCAGTACTTC. V usage is TRBV24-1 and J usage is TRBJ2-5; D gene unclear. Germline CDR1 is KGHDR and CDR2 is SFDVKD. The CDR3 spans 12 residues. The V end was cut by 5 bases, the J end by 5 bases, with 8 bases between.

This clonotype was seen repeatedly, ten times or more. V gene TRBV29-1 combines with J gene TRBJ2-7; no firm D call. CDR3 length: 14 residues. Germline CDR1 is SQVTM and CDR2 is ANQGSEA. Trimming took off 2 bases at V and 3 bases at J, with 14 bases between the two ends. The CDR3 reads CSVELGNRDYEQYF. The CDR3 DNA follows: TGCAGCGTTGAACTGGGAAACAGAGACTACGAGCAGTACTTC.

The rearrangement joins TRBV3-1 to TRBJ2-1, with D uncertain. CDR1 is LGHDT and CDR2 is YNNKEL in the germline V gene (reference sequence). CDR3 length: 13 residues. V lost 1 base and J lost 6, with 7 bases in between. CDR3 nucleotides: TGTGCCAGCAGCCAAGGAATATCCAATGAGCAGTTCTTC. It specifies CASSQGISNEQFF.

This clonotype was detected only a few times. The chain uses TRBV20-1 and TRBJ2-1; tentative D call: TRBD2 (6 bases). Germline V gene data show CDR1 as DFQATT and CDR2 as SNEGSKA (reference sequence). Deletions cut 0 bases from V and 3 bases from J, with 15 bases between. CDR3 length: 16 residues. As DNA, the CDR3 is TGCAGTGCTAGAGATCCGAGCGGAGGGCACTACAATGAGCAGTTCTTC. Protein sequence: CSARDPSGGHYNEQFF.

This rearrangement joins TRBV7-9 to TRBJ1-4, with D maybe TRBD1 (5 bases). The V end was cut by 0 bases, the J end by 7 bases, with 15 bases between. CDR3 length: 16 amino acids. CDR1 and CDR2 from the germline V gene are SEHNR and FQNEAQ (reference sequence). CDR3 region: CASSLAVAGRSEKLFF. CDR3 DNA sequence: TGTGCCAGCAGCTTAGCGGTGGCAGGGAGATCTGAAAAACTGTTTTTT.

The chain employs TRBV7-9 and TRBJ1-2; D is uncertain. Trimming took off 3 bases at V and 8 bases at J, with 10 bases between the two ends. Germline V CDR1 and CDR2: SEHNR, FQNEAQ (reference sequence). The CDR3 is made up of 12 amino acids. The DNA of the CDR3 is TGTGCCAGCAGCTTGGGCAGTCTAGGCTACACCTTC. Translating it yields CASSLGSLGYTF.

This clonotype has more than one count but fewer than ten. The chain employs TRBV7-2 and TRBJ1-2, with a tentative D call TRBD1 (6 bases). Trimming pared 2 bases from V and 2 bases from J, leaving 27 bases between. The V gene's germline CDR1 is SGHTA and CDR2 FQGNSA. The CDR3 has 20 residues. In nucleotides, the CDR3 is TGTGCCAGCAGCTTACCTACGCCGGGGACATCATACCCTGTGAACTATGGCTACACCTTC. It translates to CASSLPTPGTSYPVNYGYTF.

The V call is TRBV7-3, the J call TRBJ2-3; the D is unclear. Germline CDR1 SGHTA, CDR2 FQGTGA. Trimming stripped 8 bases from V and 5 bases from J, with 14 bases between. The CDR3 extends over 13 amino acids. CDR3 residues: CASSVGRGDTQYF. CDR3 bases: TGTGCCAGCTCCGTAGGTCGCGGAGATACGCAGTATTTT.

In this sample, this clonotype turned up a few times. This chain connects TRBV7-3 to TRBJ2-3; the D gene is possibly TRBD2 (6 bases). CDR3 length equals 15 residues. Germline V CDR1 and CDR2: SGHTA, FQGTGA. The germline V and J ends were trimmed by 2 bases and 6 bases, with 15 bases remaining between them. The CDR3 sequence: CASSLRAGPWDTQYF. The CDR3 coding sequence is TGTGCCAGCAGCTTACGAGCGGGTCCTTGGGATACGCAGTATTTT.

The rearrangement links TRBV7-2 to TRBJ2-1, with D maybe TRBD2 (6 bases). CDR3 length: 17 residues. Trimming pared 5 bases from V and 3 bases from J, leaving 20 bases between. The germline CDR1 and CDR2 sequences are SGHTA and FQGNSA. The CDR3 coding sequence is TGTGCCAGCAGCGAAGGGCGGGGTGAATCGGGCTACAATGAGCAGTTCTTC. Translated: CASSEGRGESGYNEQFF.

In its sample, this clonotype was seen many times. The CDR3 loop reads CSARDVMGVYGYTF. The CDR3, as DNA: TGCAGTGCTAGAGATGTTATGGGGGTCTATGGCTACACCTTC. V and J are TRBV20-1 and TRBJ1-2, with D possibly being TRBD1 (5 bases). Germline V CDR1 and CDR2: DFQATT, SNEGSKA (reference sequence). The V end lost 0 bases, the J end lost 4 bases, and 12 bases lay between the germline ends. The CDR3 contains 14 residues.

The V call is TRBV20-1, the J call TRBJ1-1; D is possibly TRBD1 (5 bases). The CDR3 has 11 residues. V shed 3 bases and J shed 5 bases, with 7 bases lying between them. In germline, CDR1 is DFQATT, CDR2 SNEGSKA (reference sequence). Here the CDR3 reads CSARGGTEAFF. The DNA of the CDR3 is TGCAGTGCTAGGGGGGGAACTGAAGCTTTCTTT.

This clonotype has just a few counts. V and J are TRBV12-5 and TRBJ2-7, with 10 bases identical to TRBD1. The CDR3 runs 17 residues. V lost 2 bases and J lost 7; bases outside the gene matches: 14. Per germline, CDR1 LGHNT and CDR2 FRNRAP. The DNA for the CDR3 is TGTGCTAGTGGTTTGCCCAACCCGGGACAGGGGACAGGGGAGCAGTACTTC. Translated: CASGLPNPGQGTGEQYF.